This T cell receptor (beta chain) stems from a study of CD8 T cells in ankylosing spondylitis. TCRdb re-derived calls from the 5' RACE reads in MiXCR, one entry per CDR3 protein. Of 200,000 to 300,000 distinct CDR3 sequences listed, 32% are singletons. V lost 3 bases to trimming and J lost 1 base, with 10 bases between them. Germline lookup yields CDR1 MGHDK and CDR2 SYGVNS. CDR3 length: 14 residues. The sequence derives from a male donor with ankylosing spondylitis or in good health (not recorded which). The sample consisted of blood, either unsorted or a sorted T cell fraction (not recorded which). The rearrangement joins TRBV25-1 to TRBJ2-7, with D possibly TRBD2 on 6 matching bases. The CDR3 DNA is TGTGCCAGCAGTGATTGGGGGAGGTCCTACGAGCAGTACTTC. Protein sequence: CASSDWGRSYEQYF.